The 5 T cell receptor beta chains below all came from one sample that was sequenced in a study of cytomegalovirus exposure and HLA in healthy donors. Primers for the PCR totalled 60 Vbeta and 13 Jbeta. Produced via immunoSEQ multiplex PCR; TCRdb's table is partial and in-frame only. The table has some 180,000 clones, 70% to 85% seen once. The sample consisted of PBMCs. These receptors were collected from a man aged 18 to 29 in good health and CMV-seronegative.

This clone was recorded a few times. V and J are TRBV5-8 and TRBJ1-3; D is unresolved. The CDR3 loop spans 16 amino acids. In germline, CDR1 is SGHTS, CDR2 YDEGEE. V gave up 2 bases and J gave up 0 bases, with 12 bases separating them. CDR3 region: CASSFHMGVSGNTIYF. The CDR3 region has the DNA TGTGCCAGCAGCTTCCATATGGGCGTCTCTGGAAACACCATATATTTT.

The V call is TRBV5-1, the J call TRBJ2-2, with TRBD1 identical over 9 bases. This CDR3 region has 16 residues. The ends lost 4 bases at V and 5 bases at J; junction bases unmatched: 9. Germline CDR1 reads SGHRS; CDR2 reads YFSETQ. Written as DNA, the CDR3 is TGCGCCAGCAGCCCGAGGACAGGGGAGGTAACCGGGGAGCTGTTTTTT. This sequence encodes CASSPRTGEVTGELFF.

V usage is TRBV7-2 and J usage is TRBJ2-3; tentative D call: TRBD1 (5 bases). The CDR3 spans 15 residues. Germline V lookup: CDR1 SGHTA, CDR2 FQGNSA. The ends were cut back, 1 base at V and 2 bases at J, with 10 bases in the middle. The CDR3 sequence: CASSLGTPSTDTQYF. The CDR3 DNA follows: TGTGCCAGCAGCTTAGGGACACCGTCCACAGATACGCAGTATTTT.

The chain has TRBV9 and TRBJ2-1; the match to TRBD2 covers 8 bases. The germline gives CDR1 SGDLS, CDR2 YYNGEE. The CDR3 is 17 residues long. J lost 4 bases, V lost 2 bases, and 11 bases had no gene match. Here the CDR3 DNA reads TGTGCCAGCAGCGTCCCTCCCGGGACTAGTCTTTACAATGAGCAGTTCTTC. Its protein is CASSVPPGTSLYNEQFF. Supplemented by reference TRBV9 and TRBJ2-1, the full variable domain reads DSGVTQTPKHLITATGQRVTLRCSPRSGDLSVYWYQQSLDQGLQFLIQYYNGEERAKGNILERFSAQQFPDLHSELNLSSLELGDSALYFCASSVPPGTSLYNEQFFGPGTRLTVL.

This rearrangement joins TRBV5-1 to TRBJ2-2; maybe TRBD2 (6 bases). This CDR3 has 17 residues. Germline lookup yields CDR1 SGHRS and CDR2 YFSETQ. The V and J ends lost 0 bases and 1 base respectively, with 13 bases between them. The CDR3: CASSLALGLMNTGELFF. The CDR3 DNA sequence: TGCGCCAGCAGCTTGGCCTTGGGACTGATGAACACCGGGGAGCTGTTTTTT.